This T cell receptor beta chain was found in a study of T-cell reconstitution after alpha-beta-depleted transplantation in children. Unique molecular identifiers were built into the TCRbeta library. In TCRdb, the PCR reads were re-called with MiXCR into one record per CDR3 protein. This table has fewer than 700,000 distinct CDR3 sequences, 23% appearing once. This CDR3 is 14 amino acids long. Germline V gives CDR1 DFQATT, CDR2 SNEGSKA (reference sequence). J lost 4 bases, V lost 1 base, and 1 base had no gene match. This clonotype occurred many times. V is TRBV20-1 and J is TRBJ2-1; 10 bases fit TRBD2. The sequenced sample was PBMCs, mostly from graft donor cells, obtained 360 days after TCRalphabeta/CD19-depleted stem cell transplant. This TCR was sampled from a boy in the first two years of life who had a stem cell transplant for acute myeloid leukemia, so the T cells may come from the graft donor. The CDR3 region is CSARAGLAYNEQFF. The CDR3 region has the DNA TGCAGTGCTAGAGCGGGACTAGCGTACAATGAGCAGTTCTTC.